These T cell receptor beta chains were read from a single sample in a study of blood T cell repertoires in COVID-19. Sequencing was performed with immunoSEQ multiplex PCR; in TCRdb, only in-frame clones are kept and a portion is missing. The sample holds 150,000 or so clones, 70% to 90% seen once. The sequencing input was peripheral blood. The receptors shown here come from a woman between 55 and 75 years old with COVID-19, enrolled during active disease. The CDR3 runs from the conserved cysteine through the conserved F or W. Not all rows give a size; the values are once, few, many and, for expanded clones, a class.

CDR3	J	size	V
CASGLVAGGIDQPQHF	TRBJ1-5	NA	TRBV12-5
CASSFDRVDYGYTF	TRBJ1-2	NA	TRBV5-1
CASSPEEGTGYNEQFF	TRBJ2-1	NA	TRBV4-1
CASSTGTGLGEQYF	TRBJ2-7	NA	TRBV5-1
CASSPRGFNSPLHF	TRBJ1-6	once	TRBV5-4
CASKATGYNEQFF	TRBJ2-1	once	TRBV6-5
CASSLQDKGGAFF	TRBJ1-1	few	TRBV7-3
CAINQGTSDEQFF	TRBJ2-1	once	TRBV10-3
CASNRDPSYEQYF	TRBJ2-7	NA	TRBV28
CASTLAGLTEAFF	TRBJ1-1	NA	TRBV6-5
CASPNRGQGADRLYEQYF	TRBJ2-7	NA	TRBV27
CASSSSTGGETQYF	TRBJ2-5	NA	TRBV13
CASSLESIEGDTQYF	TRBJ2-3	NA	TRBV7-6
CASTTEFYQETQYF	TRBJ2-5	NA	TRBV6-5
CATSGTGSYNSPLHF	TRBJ1-6	NA	TRBV15
CASSYQGASYNSPLHF	TRBJ1-6	NA	TRBV5-4
CSVATGGRYGYTF	TRBJ1-2	NA	TRBV29-1
CASSREGVSNQPQHF	TRBJ1-5	few	TRBV7-8
CASRPGEGGPSTQYF	TRBJ2-3	NA	TRBV7-6
CASSTPRTGFTATNEKLFF	TRBJ1-4	NA	TRBV11-2
CSVDRTSLGEQYF	TRBJ2-7	NA	TRBV29-1
CATSIGRGWNTEAFF	TRBJ1-1	once	TRBV15
CSASDRENTEAFF	TRBJ1-1	NA	TRBV29-1
CSVVERDTQYF	TRBJ2-3	NA	TRBV29-1
CAISDDRMNTEAFF	TRBJ1-1	NA	TRBV10-3
CASTRGTYEQYF	TRBJ2-7	NA	TRBV28
CASSLWTVNTEAFF	TRBJ1-1	NA	TRBV7-2
CASSLNVSPGAGELFF	TRBJ2-2	NA	TRBV7-3
CATSRDDGLAVQETQYF	TRBJ2-5	NA	TRBV15